These T cell receptor beta chains were read from a single sample in a study of cytomegalovirus exposure and HLA in healthy donors. Clones were sequenced by immunoSEQ multiplex PCR, and TCRdb holds only the in-frame ones, with some missing. The sample has about 82,000 clones; roughly a tenth are singletons. Specimen: PBMCs. The receptors were gathered from a man in his sixties in good health and CMV-seropositive. Both conserved end residues are part of each CDR3. Fields, in order: CDR3 length, V gene, D gene, clone size, J gene, CDR3 protein, CDR3 DNA. The D gene is left open where the match is weak. For some rows the clone size is stated as once, few or many, or as a class when expanded; others skip it.

CDR3 length: 13
V gene: TRBV28
D gene: TRBD1
clone size: few
J gene: TRBJ1-2
CDR3 protein: CALRDRGRYGYTF
CDR3 DNA: TGTGCCCTAAGGGACAGGGGAAGATATGGCTACACCTTC

CDR3 length: 15
V gene: TRBV28
D gene: TRBD2
clone size: few
J gene: TRBJ2-3
CDR3 protein: CASTPGLADTDTQYF
CDR3 DNA: TGTGCCAGCACCCCGGGACTAGCGGACACAGATACGCAGTATTTT

CDR3 length: 17
V gene: TRBV7-7
D gene: TRBD1
clone size: NA
J gene: TRBJ2-5
CDR3 protein: CASSLGLGQGTAETQYF
CDR3 DNA: TGTGCTAGCAGCTTAGGTTTGGGACAGGGGACTGCGGAGACCCAGTACTTC

CDR3 length: 14
V gene: TRBV19
D gene: NA
clone size: NA
J gene: TRBJ2-2
CDR3 protein: CASNAGRNTGELFF
CDR3 DNA: TGTGCCAGTAACGCCGGGAGGAACACCGGGGAGCTGTTTTTT

CDR3 length: 14
V gene: TRBV30
D gene: TRBD1
clone size: NA
J gene: TRBJ2-1
CDR3 protein: CAWSFGTGLNEQFF
CDR3 DNA: TGTGCCTGGAGTTTCGGGACAGGGCTGAATGAGCAGTTCTTC

CDR3 length: 13
V gene: TRBV11-3
D gene: NA
clone size: few
J gene: TRBJ2-6
CDR3 protein: CASSPAGANVLTF
CDR3 DNA: TGTGCCAGCAGCCCGGCTGGGGCCAACGTCCTGACTTTC

CDR3 length: 14
V gene: TRBV7-6
D gene: NA
clone size: NA
J gene: TRBJ2-2
CDR3 protein: CASSLGGNTGELFF
CDR3 DNA: TGTGCCAGCAGCTTAGGCGGGAACACCGGGGAGCTGTTTTTT

CDR3 length: 15
V gene: TRBV11-2
D gene: NA
clone size: NA
J gene: TRBJ2-1
CDR3 protein: CASSSLVFSYNEQFF
CDR3 DNA: TGTGCCAGCAGCTCGCTAGTTTTTTCCTACAATGAGCAGTTCTTC

CDR3 length: 15
V gene: TRBV5-1
D gene: TRBD1
clone size: NA
J gene: TRBJ1-1
CDR3 protein: CASSFAPDRDTEAFF
CDR3 DNA: TGCGCCAGCAGCTTCGCGCCCGACAGGGACACTGAAGCTTTCTTT

CDR3 length: 13
V gene: TRBV7-9
D gene: NA
clone size: few
J gene: TRBJ1-5
CDR3 protein: CASSFGQNQPQHF
CDR3 DNA: TGTGCCAGCAGCTTTGGACAGAATCAGCCCCAGCATTTT

CDR3 length: 14
V gene: TRBV9
D gene: TRBD2
clone size: NA
J gene: TRBJ2-5
CDR3 protein: CASSVGGGSETQYF
CDR3 DNA: TGTGCCAGCAGCGTAGGGGGAGGGTCAGAGACCCAGTACTTC

CDR3 length: 15
V gene: TRBV29-1
D gene: TRBD2
clone size: few
J gene: TRBJ2-1
CDR3 protein: CSVDGLADSYNEQFF
CDR3 DNA: TGCAGCGTTGATGGGCTAGCGGATTCCTACAATGAGCAGTTCTTC

CDR3 length: 15
V gene: TRBV5-1
D gene: NA
clone size: few
J gene: TRBJ2-7
CDR3 protein: CASSLGGGGENEQYF
CDR3 DNA: TGCGCCAGCAGCTTGGGCGGAGGGGGCGAAAACGAGCAGTACTTC

CDR3 length: 16
V gene: TRBV27
D gene: NA
clone size: few
J gene: TRBJ2-1
CDR3 protein: CASSLSIGGAGREQFF
CDR3 DNA: TGTGCCAGCAGTTTATCAATCGGGGGTGCCGGGAGAGAGCAGTTCTTC

CDR3 length: 17
V gene: TRBV7-2
D gene: TRBD2
clone size: NA
J gene: TRBJ2-1
CDR3 protein: CASSLRFSGREPNEQFF
CDR3 DNA: TGTGCCAGCAGCTTGAGATTCAGCGGGAGGGAGCCCAATGAGCAGTTCTTC

CDR3 length: 13
V gene: TRBV11-2
D gene: NA
clone size: NA
J gene: TRBJ1-6
CDR3 protein: CASSTRENSPLHF
CDR3 DNA: TGTGCCAGCAGCACGCGGGAGAATTCACCCCTCCACTTT

CDR3 length: 14
V gene: TRBV28
D gene: TRBD1
clone size: few
J gene: TRBJ1-5
CDR3 protein: CASSIGQGNQPQHF
CDR3 DNA: TGTGCCAGCAGTATAGGACAGGGGAATCAGCCCCAGCATTTT

CDR3 length: 16
V gene: TRBV30
D gene: TRBD2
clone size: NA
J gene: TRBJ2-2
CDR3 protein: CAWTLGLAGVAGELFF
CDR3 DNA: TGTGCCTGGACCTTGGGTCTAGCGGGAGTGGCCGGGGAGCTGTTTTTT

CDR3 length: 12
V gene: TRBV30
D gene: NA
clone size: NA
J gene: TRBJ2-7
CDR3 protein: CAWNTGTYEQYF
CDR3 DNA: TGTGCCTGGAATACAGGGACCTACGAGCAGTACTTC

CDR3 length: 14
V gene: TRBV7-9
D gene: TRBD1
clone size: medium-sized
J gene: TRBJ1-1
CDR3 protein: CASSQTGTNTEAFF
CDR3 DNA: TGTGCCAGCAGCCAGACAGGGACGAACACTGAAGCTTTCTTT

CDR3 length: 12
V gene: TRBV10-1
D gene: NA
clone size: NA
J gene: TRBJ2-3
CDR3 protein: CATGTSADTQYF
CDR3 DNA: TGCGCCACCGGGACTTCCGCGGATACGCAGTATTTT

CDR3 length: 19
V gene: TRBV6-1
D gene: NA
clone size: NA
J gene: TRBJ2-1
CDR3 protein: CASSERRGRILGSYNEQFF
CDR3 DNA: TGTGCCAGCAGTGAACGAAGGGGGAGAATTCTGGGGTCCTACAATGAGCAGTTCTTC

CDR3 length: 14
V gene: TRBV7-8
D gene: TRBD1
clone size: few
J gene: TRBJ1-2
CDR3 protein: CASSSGQGAYGYTF
CDR3 DNA: TGTGCCAGCAGCTCGGGACAGGGGGCCTATGGCTACACCTTC